This TCR beta chain came from a study of CD4+ T cells in melanoma (dated by TCRdb to between 2021 and 2023). Study-wide context: Neoantigen-specific CD4+ T cells in human melanoma were what the study investigated.

Patients with melanoma were used as donors. On the study overall, not on this receptor specifically: The report described a correlation between neoantigen-specific CD4+ T cells and the function of CD8+ T cells, macrophages and B cells. Diverse differentiation states were reported to be shown by neoantigen-specific CD4+ T cells in melanoma.

Turning to this clone: Its recognized antigen is unknown. No much larger clone is present one base from it, and per-base qualities are unavailable.

Its CDR3 holds 14 amino acids, cysteine through phenylalanine. Of the read, only the CDR3 DNA is kept; its 42 bases are in frame from base 1. The germline V gene yields SGHTA for CDR1 and FQGNSA for CDR2. Trimming removed 0 bases from V and 1 base from J, leaving 6 bases between the germline ends. Library preparation employed the immunoSEQ multiplex PCR assay. TCRdb mirrors the immuneACCESS table, restricted to in-frame sequences. Some clones are absent from its copies; in checked studies, under half trace to an unresolved V gene, and the reason for the others is unknown. This sample comprises about 140,000 clones, around 90% of them detected only once. Approximately 1.5% of the sample comes from the top ten.

The chain is assembled from TRBV7-2 and TRBJ1-1, with the identity of the D gene unclear. This clonotype originated in a human donor with melanoma. The DNA sequence is TGTGCCAGCAGCTTAGCCCGGGGGAACACTGAAGCTTTCTTT. The translation is CASSLARGNTEAFF.